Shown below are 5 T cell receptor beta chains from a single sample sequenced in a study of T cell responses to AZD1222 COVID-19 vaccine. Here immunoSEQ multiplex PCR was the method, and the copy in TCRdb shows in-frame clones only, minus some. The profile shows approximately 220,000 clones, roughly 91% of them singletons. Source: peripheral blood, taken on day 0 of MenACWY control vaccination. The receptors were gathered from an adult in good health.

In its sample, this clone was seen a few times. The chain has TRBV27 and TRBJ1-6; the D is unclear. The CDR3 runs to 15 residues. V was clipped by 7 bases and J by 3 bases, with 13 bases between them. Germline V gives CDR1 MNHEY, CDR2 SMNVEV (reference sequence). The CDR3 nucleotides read TGTGCCAGCAACGCCGGGGTGGGCTATAATTCACCCCTCCACTTT. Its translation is CASNAGVGYNSPLHF.

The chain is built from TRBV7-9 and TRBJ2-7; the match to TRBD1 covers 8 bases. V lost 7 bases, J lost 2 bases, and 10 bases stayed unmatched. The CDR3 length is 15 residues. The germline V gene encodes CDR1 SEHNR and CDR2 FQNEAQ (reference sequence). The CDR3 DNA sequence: TGTGCCAGCACCAATTCCGGGACAGGCCCCTACGAGCAGTACTTC. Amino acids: CASTNSGTGPYEQYF. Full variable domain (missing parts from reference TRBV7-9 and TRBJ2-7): DTGVSQNPRHKITKRGQNVTFRCDPISEHNRLYWYRQTLGQGPEFLTYFQNEAQLEKSRLLSDRFSAERPKGSFSTLEIQRTEQGDSAMYLCASTNSGTGPYEQYFGPGTRLTVT.

CDR3 sequence: CASSIGLQPQHF. CDR3 bases: TGTGCCAGTAGTATAGGACTCCAGCCCCAGCATTTT. This chain joins TRBV19 and TRBJ1-5; D gene uncertain. Deletions cut 1 base from V and 7 bases from J, with 5 bases between. CDR1 is LNHDA and CDR2 is SQIVND in the germline V gene (reference sequence). The CDR3 spans 12 residues. The entire variable domain, with the rest obtained from reference TRBV19 and TRBJ1-5, is as follows: DGGITQSPKYLFRKEGQNVTLSCEQNLNHDAMYWYRQDPGQGLRLIYYSQIVNDFQKGDIAEGYSVSREKKESFPLTVTSAQKNPTAFYLCASSIGLQPQHFGDGTRLSIL.

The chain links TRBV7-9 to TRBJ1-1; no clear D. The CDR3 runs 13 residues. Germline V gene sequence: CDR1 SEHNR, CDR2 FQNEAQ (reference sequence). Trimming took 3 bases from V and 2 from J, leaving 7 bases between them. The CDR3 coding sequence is TGTGCCAGCAGCTTTGGCCACAACACTGAAGCTTTCTTT. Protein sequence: CASSFGHNTEAFF.

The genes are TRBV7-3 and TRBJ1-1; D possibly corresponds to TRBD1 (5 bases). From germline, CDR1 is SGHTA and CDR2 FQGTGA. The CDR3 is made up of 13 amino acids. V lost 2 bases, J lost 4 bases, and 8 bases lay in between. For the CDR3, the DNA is TGTGCCAGCAGCTTACGGGGGGGCACTGAAGCTTTCTTT. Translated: CASSLRGGTEAFF.